This entry describes one T cell receptor (beta chain). Its antigen is currently unknown. This sample was taken from a study of cytomegalovirus exposure and HLA in healthy donors. CDR1 SGHTS and CDR2 YDEGEE come from the germline V gene. Trimming took 4 bases from V and 8 from J, leaving 14 bases between them. This CDR3 is built from 13 residues. Both 60 Vbeta primers and 13 Jbeta primers went into the PCR. Profiling relied on immunoSEQ multiplex PCR, and the TCRdb table lists in-frame clones only, not all of them. The sample carries 100,000 to 120,000 clones, 60% to 85% recorded once. Points from the study as a whole: It was shown in a later analysis that HLA-associated TCR beta chains were more clonally expanded than other, equally common chains.

The clonotype comes from a woman in her thirties in good health and CMV-seronegative. Sequenced material: PBMCs. This sequence joins TRBV5-8 and TRBJ2-3, with no clear D. CDR3 nucleotides: TGTGCCAGCAGCCCCGGGTCCACCCCTACGCAGTATTTT. This gives the protein CASSPGSTPTQYF.